The TCR beta chain described here comes from a study of blood T cell repertoires in COVID-19. Study-wide background: Some COVID-19 samples were acute and others convalescent; all came from the United States, Italy and Spain. Sources were T cells, B-cell-depleted T cells, or PBMCs; the material itself was cDNA or gDNA.

Authors' data handling: It was from reference gene primer amplification that nucleated cell counts were estimated. Libraries were prepared by immunoSEQ multiplex PCR; TCRdb keeps only in-frame clonotypes and omits some of them. V and J calls and clone size are those listed in that table; D and trimming were worked out from the DNA. The table lists 85,000 to 120,000 clones, roughly 85% of them singletons. The origin of this receptor is a man aged 50-60 years with active COVID-19. Sequencing used peripheral blood.

This CDR3 reads CASSTRGTDTQYF. Here the CDR3 DNA reads TGTGCCAGCAGCACCAGGGGCACAGATACGCAGTATTTT. V usage is TRBV5-4 and J usage is TRBJ2-3; D might be TRBD1 (5 bases). Trimming removed 4 bases at V and 1 base at J, with 7 bases between. Germline CDR1 reads SGHNT; CDR2 reads YYREEE (reference sequence). This CDR3 has 13 amino acids.